This TCR beta chain was obtained from a study of T-cell memory formation after mild COVID-19. Study-level information: Largely donor-specific TCR clusters were found.

CDR3 length equals 14 residues. J lost 9 bases, V lost 6 bases, and 5 bases had no gene match. Germline CDR1 is SGHTA and CDR2 is FQGTGA. This clonotype was seen more than once but under ten times. TCRdb reprocessed the 5' RACE reads with MiXCR, giving one entry per CDR3 protein. The sample contains almost 350,000 distinct CDR3 sequences, more than 20% of which appear only once. V gene TRBV7-3 combines with J gene TRBJ2-1; 13 nucleotides match TRBD2. Sample: PBMCs or a T cell subset sorted from them (not recorded which). This sequence was found in a man between 18 and 29 years old who had mild COVID-19 (a few samples of this study predate the infection). Cell type and time point are not known. The CDR3 loop reads CASSQTSGGFEQFF. The CDR3 coding sequence is TGTGCCAGCAGTCAGACTAGCGGGGGGTTTGAGCAGTTCTTC.